The clone carrying this T cell receptor beta chain was counted many times. Its matching antigen is unknown. The protein TCRdb lists differs from the translation of the DNA at residue 11; the protein given here is translated from the DNA itself. Gene names and germline match the mouse. The CDR3 end falls 3 residues outside the read, so it is completed with the germline J gene. The sample is drawn from a study of CD8+ T cells in alopecia areata. Overall study findings and caveats: Among patients, TCR sharing was less clear than in mice, a difference possibly due in part to HLA diversity in the patient population. Clonality exceeded that of normal scalp in lesional scalp, most notably in alopecia totalis/universalis.

It was cDNA, reverse transcribed from extracted RNA, that served as the sequencing template. Profiled with immunoSEQ multiplex PCR; TCRdb holds only in-frame clones, not every one. The sample contains some 2,500 clones, none of them singletons. The trim removed 5 bases at V and 4 bases at J, leaving 3 bases unmatched. Germline values: CDR1 LGHDT, CDR2 YNNKQL (reference sequence). This CDR3 comprises 14 residues. V gene TRBV4 combines with J gene TRBJ1-3; 9 bases line up with TRBD1. The TCR comes from a C3H/HeJ mouse with alopecia areata. These mice share the MHC haplotype H2-k. Sequencing was done on a sample of lesional skin. The CDR3 sequence: CASSNRGRGNTLYF. The CDR3 DNA, read in part, is TGTGCCAGCAGCAACAGGGGGCGCGGAAATACG.